The following is a TCR beta chain sequence with its context. Its antigen is still unknown. This entry belongs to a study of T-cell memory formation after mild COVID-19. Study-wide results and caveats: Pre-infection memory held some responding clones, suggesting pre-existing cross-reactive T cells responded.

TCRdb re-called the 5' RACE reads with MiXCR, one entry per CDR3 protein. The sample yields over 500,000 distinct CDR3 sequences, about 18% seen once. The CDR3 loop spans 15 amino acids. Germline lookup yields CDR1 KGHDR and CDR2 SFDVKD. V was cut by 5 bases and J by 0 bases, with 10 bases left in between. The J gene is TRBJ2-1, the V gene TRBV24-1; D is unresolved. This sequence originates from an adult woman who had mild COVID-19 (a few samples of this study predate the infection). Cell type and time point are not known. Sequenced material: PBMCs or a T cell subset sorted from them (not recorded which). CDR3 sequence reads: CATSARVNSYNEQFF. CDR3 DNA: TGTGCCACCAGTGCACGGGTCAACTCCTACAATGAGCAGTTCTTC.